The rows below give T cell receptor beta chains drawn from one sample of a study of blood T cell repertoires in COVID-19. Sequenced by immunoSEQ multiplex PCR; TCRdb stores in-frame clones only, minus some. The sample includes over 150,000 clones, roughly 94% seen only once; the top ten take roughly 0.76%. The specimen was peripheral blood. These receptors came from a man aged 25 to 40 with COVID-19, enrolled during active disease. Each CDR3 is given with its conserved first and last residue. A D gene is named only where the DNA matches it firmly. The size field is filled for only some rows; it gives once, few, many or a size class.

size	D	V	J	DNA	CDR3
-	-	TRBV6-5	TRBJ2-1	TGTGCCAGCAGAGCTGGACAATCCCGGACGTTCTTC	CASRAGQSRTFF
-	-	TRBV3-1/TRBV3-2	TRBJ1-5	TGTGCCAGCAGCCACAGGGGCAACAATCAGCCCCAGCATTTT	CASSHRGNNQPQHF
-	-	TRBV19	TRBJ1-2	TGTGCCAGTAGTCACAGGGATAATGGCTACACCTTC	CASSHRDNGYTF
-	-	TRBV30	TRBJ2-1	TGTGCCTGGAGTGAGCGTGGGACACCCAATGAGCAGTTCTTC	CAWSERGTPNEQFF
-	-	TRBV4-1	TRBJ1-2	TGCGCCAGCAGCCAAGGGACAGCCCGACGTCCTGTTGGCTACACCTTC	CASSQGTARRPVGYTF
few	TRBD2	TRBV4-1	TRBJ2-1	TGCGCCAGCAGCCTACTAGCGGGGGGCAATGAGCAGTTCTTC	CASSLLAGGNEQFF
-	TRBD2	TRBV27	TRBJ2-3	TGTGCCAGCAGTTTCCTAGCGGGGGGGGTCACAGATACGCAGTATTTT	CASSFLAGGVTDTQYF
-	-	TRBV3-1/TRBV3-2	TRBJ2-7	TGTGCCAGCATGACAATCGGGAGAGGGGGCCACGAGCAGTACTTC	CASMTIGRGGHEQYF
once	-	TRBV25-1	TRBJ2-1	TGTGCCAGCAGTGAATGGAGAGTCCATGAGCAGTTCTTC	CASSEWRVHEQFF
-	TRBD1	TRBV30	TRBJ2-1	TGTGCCTGGAGTACCGGGACAGGGCAATCTTCGGAGCAGTTCTTC	CAWSTGTGQSSEQFF
-	-	TRBV9	TRBJ1-2	TGTGCCAGCAGCGCGACCGGGACATCAGCTAACTATGGCTACACCTTC	CASSATGTSANYGYTF
-	-	TRBV11-3	TRBJ2-1	TGTGCCAGCAGCTTAGTCGCAGGGGTCGGCATCAATGAGCAGTTCTTC	CASSLVAGVGINEQFF
-	-	TRBV7-9	TRBJ1-1	TGTGCCACCCGTTGGGGGGTGAACACTGAAGCTTTCTTT	CATRWGVNTEAFF
-	-	TRBV6-5	TRBJ1-5	TGTGCCAGCAGAAGCTCTCGCAATCAGCCCCAGCATTTT	CASRSSRNQPQHF
-	TRBD1	TRBV19	TRBJ1-1	TGTGCCAGTATCGACAGGGGGGACACTGAAGCTTTCTTT	CASIDRGDTEAFF
-	-	TRBV7-3	TRBJ1-1	TGTGCCAGCAGCTTTGGTCAGGGGAACACTGAAGCTTTCTTT	CASSFGQGNTEAFF
-	TRBD1	TRBV5-4	TRBJ1-4	TGTGCCAGCAGCTTGGCCCCGGGACAGATTAATGAAAAACTGTTTTTT	CASSLAPGQINEKLFF
-	-	TRBV14	TRBJ1-1	TGTGCCAGCAGCCAAGATCATGTGGCGGGGGCGGCTTTCTTT	CASSQDHVAGAAFF
-	TRBD2	TRBV12-5	TRBJ2-1	TGTGCTAGTGGTGAACCGGGACTAGCGGGGGATGAGCAGTTCTTC	CASGEPGLAGDEQFF
-	-	TRBV7-2	TRBJ1-1	TGTGCCAGCAGCTTATGGACGGGGATGAACACTGAAGCTTTCTTT	CASSLWTGMNTEAFF
-	TRBD1	TRBV28	TRBJ1-5	TGTGCCAGCAGTAAGGACAGGGAGGGCAATCAGCCCCAGCATTTT	CASSKDREGNQPQHF
once	-	TRBV10-2	TRBJ1-2	TGCGCCAGCAGTGAGTTGGAGGGACTTGGCTACACCTTC	CASSELEGLGYTF
-	-	TRBV5-1	TRBJ1-3	TGCGCCAGCAGCTCTAACCCCGCGAGGGCTGGAAACACCATATATTTT	CASSSNPARAGNTIYF
-	TRBD2	TRBV5-6	TRBJ2-4	TGTGCCAGCAGCGCAGGGACTACGGAAAACATTCAGTACTTC	CASSAGTTENIQYF
-	TRBD1	TRBV16	TRBJ2-7	TGTGCCAGCAGCCTACAGGGGAACGCGGGCAACGAGCAGTACTTC	CASSLQGNAGNEQYF
-	-	TRBV9	TRBJ2-7	TGTGCCAGCAGCGTTGACAGAAATCACGAGCAGTACTTC	CASSVDRNHEQYF
-	-	TRBV27	TRBJ2-6	TGTGCCAGCAGTCCCCTCTCTGGGGCCAACGTCCTGACTTTC	CASSPLSGANVLTF
-	-	TRBV6-6	TRBJ2-1	TGTGCCAGCAGTTACTCGACCGGGTCTGGGAATGAGCAGTTCTTC	CASSYSTGSGNEQFF
-	-	TRBV5-6	TRBJ1-3	TGTGCCAGCAGCCCCAGGGGTGGAAACACCATATATTTT	CASSPRGGNTIYF
-	-	TRBV18	TRBJ2-1	TGTGCCAGCTCACCGCTACGGGACACCTACAATGAGCAGTTCTTC	CASSPLRDTYNEQFF
-	TRBD2	TRBV5-6	TRBJ2-7	TGTGCCAGCAGCTTGGAGACTAGCGGGGGATACGAGCAGTACTTC	CASSLETSGGYEQYF
-	-	TRBV19	TRBJ1-1	TGTGCCAGTACCCCGAGGTGGGGGGGTAACACTGAAGCTTTCTTT	CASTPRWGGNTEAFF
-	TRBD2	TRBV4-1	TRBJ2-1	TGCGCCAGCAGCCAGGGACTAGCGGGGGGGCGTAAATACAATGAGCAGTTCTTC	CASSQGLAGGRKYNEQFF
-	-	TRBV5-1	TRBJ2-1	TGCGCCAGCAGCCGGGAGGGACAGGGCAATGAGCAGTTCTTC	CASSREGQGNEQFF
-	TRBD1	TRBV18	TRBJ2-2	TGTGCCAGCTCATCGAGGGACCAGGGGGCATGGGATGCCGGGGAGCTGTTTTTT	CASSSRDQGAWDAGELFF
-	-	TRBV5-1	TRBJ1-1	TGCGCCAGCAGCTCAGGGTACACTGAAGCTTTCTTT	CASSSGYTEAFF
-	-	TRBV9	TRBJ2-7	TGTGCCAGCAGCGTGGACCCCCTGTCGGGGTCCGAGCAGTACTTC	CASSVDPLSGSEQYF
once	TRBD1	TRBV12-5	TRBJ2-4	TGTGCTAGTGGTTTGGTAGTGGGGCAGGGGGTCATTCAGTACTTC	CASGLVVGQGVIQYF
-	-	TRBV6-5	TRBJ1-3	TGTGCCAGCAGAGTCACAGGGAGCTCTGGAAACACCATATATTTT	CASRVTGSSGNTIYF
-	-	TRBV2	TRBJ1-5	TGTGCCAGCAGTGAAGGACCGACGGGGATTAGCAATCAGCCCCAGCATTTT	CASSEGPTGISNQPQHF